These 30 T cell receptor beta chains share one sample of origin, sequenced in a study of Ad26.COV2.S vaccination and SARS-CoV-2 variants. Data came from immunoSEQ multiplex PCR; TCRdb stores just in-frame clones and leaves some out. In the table there are roughly 180,000 clones, roughly 87% of which are singletons. Sample: peripheral blood, taken after recovery from COVID-19. These receptors were collected from a human donor who had recovered from COVID-19.

The rearrangement uses TRBV5-6 and TRBJ2-5; 12 positions agree with TRBD2. This CDR3 contains 18 residues. V gave up 4 bases and J gave up 4 bases; unmatched junction bases: 14. CDR1 is SGHDT, CDR2 YYEEEE, per germline. The CDR3 DNA reads as TGTGCCAGCAGCCAACCATTGGGACTAGCGGGCTTATTAGAGACCCAGTACTTC. Protein product: CASSQPLGLAGLLETQYF.

The chain joins TRBV2 to TRBJ2-3; D perhaps matches TRBD1 (6 bases). Germline CDR1 SNHLY, CDR2 FYNNEI. The length of the CDR3 is 12 residues. V lost 8 bases and J lost 11, with 17 bases in between. This chain's CDR3 is CASPYSGTLQYF. In DNA, the CDR3 is TGTGCCAGCCCTTACTCCGGGACATTGCAGTATTTT.

The chain joins TRBV12-3 or TRBV12-4 to TRBJ2-2; no reliable D call. The CDR3 loop spans 12 amino acids. Deletions cut 2 bases from V and 7 bases from J, with 5 bases between. The CDR3 DNA follows: TGTGCCAGCAGTTTATGGGTCGGGGAGCTGTTTTTT. As protein: CASSLWVGELFF.

The chain joins TRBV5-6 to TRBJ1-5; D perhaps matches TRBD1 (5 bases). The CDR3 length is 16 residues. The ends were cut back, 0 bases at V and 0 bases at J, with 10 bases in the middle. Germline V CDR1 and CDR2: SGHDT, YYEEEE. CDR3 nucleotides: TGTGCCAGCAGCTTGGCCGGGAGGGGTAGCAATCAGCCCCAGCATTTT. It codes for CASSLAGRGSNQPQHF.

V gene TRBV12-5 combines with J gene TRBJ2-7; 7 nucleotides line up with TRBD2. Germline CDR1 and CDR2: LGHNT and FRNRAP. The CDR3 has 18 amino acids. V lost 1 base to trimming and J lost 4 bases; unmatched junction nucleotides: 16. The CDR3 DNA is TGTGCTAGTGGTTTGGCAACCCCCTTGGGGGAGGGCCAATACGAGCAGTACTTC. It codes for CASGLATPLGEGQYEQYF.

This clone was seen a handful of times. The J gene is TRBJ1-5, the V gene TRBV4-2, with a tentative D call TRBD1 (5 bases). Germline V gene lookup returns CDR1 LGHNA and CDR2 YNFKEQ. V was shortened by 4 bases and J by 1 base, with 17 bases between the two germline ends. The CDR3 consists of 17 residues. The CDR3 bases are TGTGCCAGCAGCCTGGCAGGGAGTGGGTTAAGCAATCAGCCCCAGCATTTT. The encoded protein is CASSLAGSGLSNQPQHF.

Only one count was recorded for this clone. V gene TRBV3-1 (or the pseudogene TRBV3-2) combines with J gene TRBJ2-3; D is possibly TRBD1 (5 bases). V gave up 3 bases and J gave up 10 bases, with 11 bases separating them. This CDR3 region has 12 residues. Germline CDR1 and CDR2: LGHDT and YNNKEL (reference sequence). The CDR3 bases are TGTGCCAGCAGCCAGGGGTCCAGGGCGCAGTATTTT. Protein: CASSQGSRAQYF.

Worth noting for this clone: Other nucleotide sequences from this sample produce the same CDR3. The gene calls are TRBV3-1 (or the pseudogene TRBV3-2) and TRBJ2-5, with 7 bases matching TRBD1. The CDR3 totals 16 residues. The trim removed 4 bases at V and 1 base at J, leaving 9 bases unmatched. Per germline, CDR1 LGHDT and CDR2 YNNKEL (reference sequence). The CDR3 DNA is TGTGCCAGCAGCCTATCACGGACAGGCGTCCAAGAGACCCAGTACTTC. It codes for CASSLSRTGVQETQYF.

The V gene is TRBV11-2, the J gene TRBJ1-1, with D hard to call. V gave up 3 bases and J gave up 1 base, with 6 bases separating them. Germline V gives CDR1 SGHAT, CDR2 FQNNGV. This CDR3 is built from 13 residues. CDR3 loop: CASSFTGNTEAFF. The CDR3 DNA sequence: TGTGCCAGCAGCTTTACGGGGAACACTGAAGCTTTCTTT.

The chain combines TRBV28 with TRBJ2-7; no definite D call. V shed 7 bases and J shed 4 bases, with 11 bases lying between them. The length of the CDR3 is 12 residues. The germline CDR1 and CDR2 sequences are MDHEN and SYDVKM. The CDR3 reads CASISTEYEQYF. The DNA of the CDR3 is TGTGCCAGCATTTCGACCGAGTACGAGCAGTACTTC.

This sequence joins TRBV4-1 and TRBJ2-7; TRBD2 aligns across 8 bases. After removal of 4 bases from V and 4 bases from J, the junction contained 6 bases not matched to a gene. This CDR3 region has 14 residues. CDR1 MGHRA and CDR2 YSYEKL come from the germline V gene. DNA of the CDR3: TGCGCCAGCAGCCCTCGGGAGGGCCAGTACGAGCAGTACTTC. This gives the protein CASSPREGQYEQYF.

V and J are TRBV28 and TRBJ2-7; D ambiguous. The length of the CDR3 is 10 residues. V shed 5 bases and J shed 4 bases, with 3 bases lying between them. Germline CDR1 is MDHEN and CDR2 is SYDVKM. This CDR3 reads CASSRYEQYF. The CDR3 region has the DNA TGTGCCAGCAGTAGGTACGAGCAGTACTTC.

This clone appeared once. The chain carries TRBV29-1 and TRBJ1-2; no firm D call. Deletions cut 7 bases from V and 0 bases from J, with 15 bases between. This CDR3 is built from 14 residues. CDR1 is SQVTM, CDR2 ANQGSEA, per germline. The CDR3 loop reads CSAQPVRANYGYTF. The CDR3 nucleotides read TGCAGCGCCCAACCTGTGAGAGCTAACTATGGCTACACCTTC.

V is TRBV5-1 and J is TRBJ1-2; D unclear. Between the trimmed V and J ends, which lost 0 bases and 5 bases, there was a span of 11 bases. The CDR3 totals 14 residues. The germline CDR1 and CDR2 sequences are SGHRS and YFSETQ. Here the CDR3 DNA reads TGCGCCAGCAGCTTGGACAGCCCCATTTATGGCTACACCTTC. This translates into CASSLDSPIYGYTF.

The sample holds one count of this clone. The J gene is TRBJ2-5, the V gene TRBV2; D is unresolved. Germline lookup yields CDR1 SNHLY and CDR2 FYNNEI. CDR3 size: 13 residues. V shed 4 bases and J shed 1 base, with 7 bases lying between them. The CDR3 DNA sequence: TGTGCCAGCAGTGTTACAGTCCAAGAGACCCAGTACTTC. Translated: CASSVTVQETQYF.

The chain couples TRBV4-2 to TRBJ2-2, with 9 bases identical to TRBD2. J lost 1 base, V lost 7 bases, and 1 base had no gene match. Germline CDR1 is LGHNA and CDR2 is YNFKEQ. The CDR3 length is 14 residues. CDR3 coding DNA: TGTGCCAGCATGACTAGCGGGAACACCGGGGAGCTGTTTTTT. This gives the protein CASMTSGNTGELFF.

The chain recombines TRBV9 with TRBJ2-7; D unresolved. Germline CDR1 SGDLS, CDR2 YYNGEE. V was trimmed by 0 bases and J by 2 bases, leaving 18 bases between them. The CDR3 is 17 amino acids. The CDR3: CASSVGMNPATPYEQYF. The CDR3 DNA follows: TGTGCCAGCAGCGTAGGGATGAACCCGGCTACCCCCTACGAGCAGTACTTC.

This chain uses TRBV7-3 with TRBJ1-4; D not certain. CDR3 length: 15 residues. Trimming removed 0 bases at V and 0 bases at J, with 5 bases between. Germline V gene lookup returns CDR1 SGHTA and CDR2 FQGTGA. CDR3 in DNA: TGTGCCAGCAGCTTAACCGGGACAACTAATGAAAAACTGTTTTTT. It yields the protein CASSLTGTTNEKLFF.

This clone appeared once. This chain connects TRBV7-9 to TRBJ2-5, with D unclear. This CDR3 is 15 amino acids long. Germline-derived CDR1 and CDR2 are SEHNR and FQNEAQ (reference sequence). The V end was cut by 0 bases, the J end by 3 bases, with 11 bases between. The CDR3 DNA follows: TGTGCCAGCAGCTTAGCGTATACAGAGAAAGAGACCCAGTACTTC. Residues: CASSLAYTEKETQYF.

This rearrangement joins TRBV7-2 to TRBJ2-1; TRBD2 aligns across 11 bases. The length of the CDR3 is 18 residues. Germline V gene data show CDR1 as SGHTA and CDR2 as FQGNSA. Trimming took 1 base from V and 3 from J; bases not matched to a gene: 8. CDR3 loop: CASSLDRLAGGVYNEQFF. In DNA, the CDR3 is TGTGCCAGCAGCTTAGATCGCCTAGCGGGAGGCGTCTACAATGAGCAGTTCTTC.

This chain uses TRBV7-9 with TRBJ1-1, with a tentative D call TRBD1 (5 bases). Germline CDR1 SEHNR, CDR2 FQNEAQ (reference sequence). The V and J ends lost 0 bases and 5 bases respectively, with 13 bases between them. The CDR3 is 15 amino acids. CDR3 residues: CASSLALGGGTEAFF. The CDR3, as DNA: TGTGCCAGCAGCTTAGCGCTTGGGGGTGGGACTGAAGCTTTCTTT.

CDR3 sequence (DNA): TGTGCCAGCTCCCTCAGGTTGGTGGGAAACGACTATGGCTACACCTTC. Translating gives CASSLRLVGNDYGYTF. The rearrangement uses TRBV18 and TRBJ1-2; D is undetermined. Trimming stripped 6 bases from V and 3 bases from J, with 20 bases between. Per germline, CDR1 KGHSH and CDR2 LQKENI. The CDR3 consists of 16 residues.

The V and J genes are TRBV5-1 and TRBJ2-5, with 13 bases matching TRBD2. Germline V gives CDR1 SGHRS, CDR2 YFSETQ. The V segment lost 0 bases and the J segment 4 bases; nucleotides outside the gene matches: 0. CDR3 length: 15 amino acids. The CDR3, as DNA: TGCGCCAGCAGCTTGGGGACTAGCGGGAGAGAGACCCAGTACTTC. This encodes CASSLGTSGRETQYF.

This chain joins TRBV7-9 and TRBJ2-3; TRBD2 agrees at 11 bases. The CDR3 sequence is 17 residues long. Germline trimming cut 4 bases from V and 5 bases from J; bases unmatched to any gene: 11. In germline, CDR1 is SEHNR, CDR2 FQNEAQ (reference sequence). DNA of the CDR3: TGTGCCAGCAGCTCTGATCAGCTAGCGGGGGGTGGAGATACGCAGTATTTT. Its protein product is CASSSDQLAGGGDTQYF.

V gene TRBV19 combines with J gene TRBJ2-6; 7 bases map to TRBD1. Germline CDR1 reads LNHDA; CDR2 reads SQIVND (reference sequence). CDR3 length: 15 amino acids. V trimming: 6 bases; J trimming: 2 bases; junction bases outside the gene matches: 4. The DNA of the CDR3 is TGTGCCAGTAGAGAAACAGGGGCTGGGGCCAACGTCCTGACTTTC. Translated, it gives CASRETGAGANVLTF. The full variable domain, completed using reference TRBV19 and TRBJ2-6, is DGGITQSPKYLFRKEGQNVTLSCEQNLNHDAMYWYRQDPGQGLRLIYYSQIVNDFQKGDIAEGYSVSREKKESFPLTVTSAQKNPTAFYLCASRETGAGANVLTFGAGSRLTVL.

V and J are TRBV7-2 and TRBJ2-3, with 7 bases matching TRBD2. Germline assignment: CDR1 SGHTA and CDR2 FQGNSA. The CDR3 length is 16 residues. Trimming at V came to 3 bases and at J to 2 bases, leaving 8 bases not matched to a gene. The chain's CDR3 is CASSLMGGIVTDTQYF. In DNA form, the CDR3 reads TGTGCCAGCAGCTTGATGGGAGGGATAGTCACAGATACGCAGTATTTT. The whole variable domain, filled in from reference TRBV7-2 and TRBJ2-3, reads GAGVSQSPSNKVTEKGKDVELRCDPISGHTALYWYRQSLGQGLEFLIYFQGNSAPDKSGLPSDRFSAERTGGSVSTLTIQRTQQEDSAVYLCASSLMGGIVTDTQYFGPGTRLTVL.

The CDR3 region has the DNA TGTGCCAGCACATTGGACAGGGCGGGTTATTTCTTC. As protein: CASTLDRAGYFF. The rearrangement joins TRBV2 to TRBJ2-1, with 8 bases that match TRBD1. In germline, CDR1 is SNHLY, CDR2 FYNNEI. This CDR3 spans 12 amino acids. J lost 16 bases, V lost 7 bases, and 12 bases had no gene match.

V is TRBV7-9 and J is TRBJ2-2; TRBD2 aligns across 12 bases. Germline CDR1 and CDR2: SEHNR and FQNEAQ (reference sequence). The CDR3 is 16 amino acids. V gave up 5 bases and J gave up 4 bases; unmatched junction bases: 5. The CDR3 DNA reads as TGTGCCAGCAGCGGGACTAGCGGGTCGGTCACCGGGGAGCTGTTTTTT. Amino acids: CASSGTSGSVTGELFF.

This chain joins TRBV7-3 and TRBJ2-3; tentative D call: TRBD2 (6 bases). Trimming removed 4 bases at V and 0 bases at J, with 11 bases between. Germline loops: CDR1 SGHTA, CDR2 FQGTGA. The CDR3 extends over 15 amino acids. CDR3: CASSSLAVSTDTQYF. Here the CDR3 DNA reads TGTGCCAGCAGCTCTTTAGCGGTTAGCACAGATACGCAGTATTTT.

The CDR3 sequence: CASRPSGNQPQHF. The CDR3 coding sequence is TGTGCCAGCAGACCCTCGGGCAATCAGCCCCAGCATTTT. The V and J genes are TRBV28 and TRBJ1-5; the D is unclear. CDR3 length: 13 residues. Trimming removed 6 bases from V and 2 bases from J, with 8 bases in between. Germline lookup yields CDR1 MDHEN and CDR2 SYDVKM.